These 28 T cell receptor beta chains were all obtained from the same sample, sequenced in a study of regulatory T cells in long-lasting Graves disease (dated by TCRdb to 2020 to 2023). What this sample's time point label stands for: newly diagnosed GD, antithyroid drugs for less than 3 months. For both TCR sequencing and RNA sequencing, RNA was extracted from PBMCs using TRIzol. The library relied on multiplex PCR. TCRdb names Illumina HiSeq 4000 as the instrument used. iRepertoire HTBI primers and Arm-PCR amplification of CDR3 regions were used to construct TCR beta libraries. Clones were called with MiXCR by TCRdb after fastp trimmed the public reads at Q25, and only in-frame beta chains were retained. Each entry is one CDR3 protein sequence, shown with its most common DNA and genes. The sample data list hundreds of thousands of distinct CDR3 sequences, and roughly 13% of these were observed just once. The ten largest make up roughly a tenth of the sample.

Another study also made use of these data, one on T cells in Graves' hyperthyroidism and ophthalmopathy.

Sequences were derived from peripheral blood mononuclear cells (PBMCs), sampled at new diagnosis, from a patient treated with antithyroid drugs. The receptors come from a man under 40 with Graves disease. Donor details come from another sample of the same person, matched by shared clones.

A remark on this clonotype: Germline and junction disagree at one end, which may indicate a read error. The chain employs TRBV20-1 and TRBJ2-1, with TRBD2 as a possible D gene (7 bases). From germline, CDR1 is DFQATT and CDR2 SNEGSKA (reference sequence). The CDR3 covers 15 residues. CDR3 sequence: CSARRGGLAYNEQFF. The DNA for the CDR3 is TGCAGTGCCCGGAGGGGGGGCCTGGCCTACAATGAGCAGTTCTTT.

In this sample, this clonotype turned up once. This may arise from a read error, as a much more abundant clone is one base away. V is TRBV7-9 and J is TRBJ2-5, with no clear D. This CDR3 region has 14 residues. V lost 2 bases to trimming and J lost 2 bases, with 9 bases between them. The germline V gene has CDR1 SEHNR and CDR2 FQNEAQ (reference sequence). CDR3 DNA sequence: TGTGCCAGCAGCTTATCGAACAATCAAGAGACCCAGTACTTC. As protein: CASSLSNNQETQYF.

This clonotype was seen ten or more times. The CDR3: CASSLGRRNSPLHF. DNA for the CDR3: TGTGCCAGCAGCCTGGGACGGCGAAATTCACCCCTCCACTTT. This chain connects TRBV2 to TRBJ1-6; tentative D call: TRBD1 (5 bases). Germline values: CDR1 SNHLY, CDR2 FYNNEI. This CDR3 spans 14 amino acids. The V gene lost 6 bases and the J gene lost 7 bases, with 13 bases spanning the gap.

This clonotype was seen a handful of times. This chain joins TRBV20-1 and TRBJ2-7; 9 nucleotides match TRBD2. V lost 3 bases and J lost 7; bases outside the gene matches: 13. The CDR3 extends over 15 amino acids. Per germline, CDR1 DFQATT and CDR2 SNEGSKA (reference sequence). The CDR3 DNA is TGCAGTGCTAGGTATAGCGGGAGCCCCTTTAAGGAGCAGTACTTC. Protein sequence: CSARYSGSPFKEQYF.

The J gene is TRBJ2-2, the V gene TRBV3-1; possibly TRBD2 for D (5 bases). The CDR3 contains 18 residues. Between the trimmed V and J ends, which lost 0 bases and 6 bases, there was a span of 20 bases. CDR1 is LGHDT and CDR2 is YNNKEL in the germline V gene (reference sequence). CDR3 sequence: CASSQDEATAGIPGELFF. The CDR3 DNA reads TGTGCCAGCAGCCAAGATGAGGCTACGGCGGGTATTCCCGGGGAGCTGTTTTTT.

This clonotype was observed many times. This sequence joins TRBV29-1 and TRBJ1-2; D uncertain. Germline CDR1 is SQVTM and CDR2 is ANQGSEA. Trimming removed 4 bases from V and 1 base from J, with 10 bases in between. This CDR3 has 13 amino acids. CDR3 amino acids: CSVVSGNNYGYTF. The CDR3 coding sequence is TGCAGCGTTGTATCTGGGAATAACTATGGCTACACCTTC.

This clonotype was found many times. CDR3 DNA: TGCGCCAGCAGCTTGGTGGCGGGAGAATACTCAGATACGCAGTATTTT. This encodes CASSLVAGEYSDTQYF. The chain recombines TRBV5-1 with TRBJ2-3; 7 positions agree with TRBD2. V trimming: 0 bases; J trimming: 4 bases; junction bases outside the gene matches: 8. Germline values: CDR1 SGHRS, CDR2 YFSETQ. CDR3 length: 16 residues.

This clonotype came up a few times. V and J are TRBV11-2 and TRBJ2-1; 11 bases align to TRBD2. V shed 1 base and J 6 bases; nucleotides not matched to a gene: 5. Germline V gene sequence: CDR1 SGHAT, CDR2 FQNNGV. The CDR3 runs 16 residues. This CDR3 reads CASSLVWLAGGNEQFF. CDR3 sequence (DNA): TGTGCCAGCAGCTTAGTTTGGCTAGCGGGGGGCAATGAGCAGTTCTTC.

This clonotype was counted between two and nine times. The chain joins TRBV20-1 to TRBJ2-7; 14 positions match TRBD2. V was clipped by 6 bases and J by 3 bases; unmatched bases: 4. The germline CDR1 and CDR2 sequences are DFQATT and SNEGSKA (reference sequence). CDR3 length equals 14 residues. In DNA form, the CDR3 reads TGCAGTGCCCAGGGACTAGCGGGAGACTACGAGCAGTACTTC. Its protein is CSAQGLAGDYEQYF.

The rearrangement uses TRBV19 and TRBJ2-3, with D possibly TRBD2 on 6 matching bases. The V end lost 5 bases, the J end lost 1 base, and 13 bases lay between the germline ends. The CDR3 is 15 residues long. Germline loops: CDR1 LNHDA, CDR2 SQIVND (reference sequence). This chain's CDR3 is CASSPIAVGTDTQYF. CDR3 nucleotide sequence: TGTGCCAGTAGTCCCATAGCGGTGGGCACAGATACGCAGTATTTT.

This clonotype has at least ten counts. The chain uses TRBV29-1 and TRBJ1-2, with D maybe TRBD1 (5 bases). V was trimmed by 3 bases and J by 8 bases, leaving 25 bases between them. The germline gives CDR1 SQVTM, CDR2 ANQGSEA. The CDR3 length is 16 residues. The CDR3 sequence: CSVENPAGGSPKGYTF. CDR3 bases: TGCAGCGTTGAGAACCCCGCGGGGGGTTCCCCCAAGGGCTACACCTTC.

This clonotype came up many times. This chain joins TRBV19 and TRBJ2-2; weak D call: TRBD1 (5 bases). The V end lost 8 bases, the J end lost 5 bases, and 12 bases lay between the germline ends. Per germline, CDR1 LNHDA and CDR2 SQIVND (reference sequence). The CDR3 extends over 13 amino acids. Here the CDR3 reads CASSIPGTGELFF. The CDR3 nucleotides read TGTGCCAGTTCCATTCCAGGGACCGGGGAGCTGTTTTTT.

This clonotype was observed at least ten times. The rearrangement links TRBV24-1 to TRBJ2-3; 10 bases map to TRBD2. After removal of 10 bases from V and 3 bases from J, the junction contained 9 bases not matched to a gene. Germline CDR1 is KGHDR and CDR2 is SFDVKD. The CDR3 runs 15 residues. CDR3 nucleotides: TGTGCCACTGGGACTAGCGAGAAAGGGACAGATACGCAGTATTTT. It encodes CATGTSEKGTDTQYF.

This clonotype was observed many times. The CDR3 sequence: CSATPRTGDETQYF. In nucleotides, the CDR3 is TGCAGTGCTACGCCCCGGACAGGGGACGAGACCCAGTACTTC. This rearrangement joins TRBV20-1 to TRBJ2-5; 9 bases line up with TRBD1. CDR1 is DFQATT, CDR2 SNEGSKA, per germline (reference sequence). V was clipped by 4 bases and J by 5 bases; unmatched bases: 8. This CDR3 is built from 14 residues.

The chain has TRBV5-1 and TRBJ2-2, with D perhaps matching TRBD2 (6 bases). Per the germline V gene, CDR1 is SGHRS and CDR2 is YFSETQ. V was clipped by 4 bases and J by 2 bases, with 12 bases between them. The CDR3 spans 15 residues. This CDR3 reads CASSPGGVNTGELFF. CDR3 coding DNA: TGCGCCAGCAGCCCAGGCGGGGTAAACACCGGGGAGCTGTTTTTT.

CDR3 in DNA: TGTGCCAGCAGCTTGTCACCCGGTAGCGGGAGGGCCCTCCACGAGCAGTACTTC. Its translation: CASSLSPGSGRALHEQYF. The V gene is TRBV5-4, the J gene TRBJ2-7, with 11 bases lining up with TRBD2. CDR1 and CDR2 from the germline V gene are SGHNT and YYREEE (reference sequence). The CDR3 has 18 residues. V lost 1 base, J lost 5 bases, and 14 bases stayed unmatched. Using reference TRBV5-4 and TRBJ2-7 for the parts outside the CDR3, the full variable domain is ETGVTQSPTHLIKTRGQQVTLRCSSQSGHNTVSWYQQALGQGPQFIFQYYREEENGRGNFPPRFSGLQFPNYSSELNVNALELDDSALYLCASSLSPGSGRALHEQYFGPGTRLTVT.

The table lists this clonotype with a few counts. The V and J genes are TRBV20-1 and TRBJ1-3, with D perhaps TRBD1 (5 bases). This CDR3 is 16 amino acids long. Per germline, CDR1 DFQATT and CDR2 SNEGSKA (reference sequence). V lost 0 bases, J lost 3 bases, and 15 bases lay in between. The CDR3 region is CSARDGGVKVGNTIYF. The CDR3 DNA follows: TGCAGTGCTAGAGATGGAGGGGTGAAGGTTGGAAACACCATATATTTT.

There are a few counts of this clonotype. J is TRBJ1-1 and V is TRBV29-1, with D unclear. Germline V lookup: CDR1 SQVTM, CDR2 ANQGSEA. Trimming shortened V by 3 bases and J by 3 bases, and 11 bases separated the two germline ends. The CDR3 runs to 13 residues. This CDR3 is CSVDAGRDTEAFF. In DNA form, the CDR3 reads TGCAGCGTTGACGCCGGGAGGGACACTGAAGCTTTCTTT.

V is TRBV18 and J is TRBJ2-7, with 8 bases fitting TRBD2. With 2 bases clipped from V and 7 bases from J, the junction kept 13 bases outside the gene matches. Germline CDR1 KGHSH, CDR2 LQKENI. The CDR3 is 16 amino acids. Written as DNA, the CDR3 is TGTGCCAGCTCACCAAAAGCGGGAGCGAGGTCTGGAGAGCAGTACTTC. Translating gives CASSPKAGARSGEQYF.

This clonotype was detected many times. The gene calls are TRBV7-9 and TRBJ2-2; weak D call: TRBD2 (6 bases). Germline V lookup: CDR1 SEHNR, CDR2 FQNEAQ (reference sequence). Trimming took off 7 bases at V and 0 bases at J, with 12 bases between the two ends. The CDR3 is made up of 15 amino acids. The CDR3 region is CASNRRLANTGELFF. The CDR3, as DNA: TGTGCCAGCAACCGAAGACTAGCGAACACCGGGGAGCTGTTTTTT.

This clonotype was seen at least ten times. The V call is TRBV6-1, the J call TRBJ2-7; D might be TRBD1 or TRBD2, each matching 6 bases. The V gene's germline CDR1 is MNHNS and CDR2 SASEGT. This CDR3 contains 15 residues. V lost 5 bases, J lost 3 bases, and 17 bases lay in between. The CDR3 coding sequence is TGTGCCAGCAGTCCCCCGGGGGCGGCTCACTACGAGCAGTACTTC. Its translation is CASSPPGAAHYEQYF.

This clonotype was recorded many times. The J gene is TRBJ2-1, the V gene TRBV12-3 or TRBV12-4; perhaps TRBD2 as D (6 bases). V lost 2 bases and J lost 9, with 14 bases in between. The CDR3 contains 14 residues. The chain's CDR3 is CASSLTSIRTEQFF. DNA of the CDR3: TGTGCCAGCAGTTTAACTAGCATCCGCACTGAGCAGTTCTTC.

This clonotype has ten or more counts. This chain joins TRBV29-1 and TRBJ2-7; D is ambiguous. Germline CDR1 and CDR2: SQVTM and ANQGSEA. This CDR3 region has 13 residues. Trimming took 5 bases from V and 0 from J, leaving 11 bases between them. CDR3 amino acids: CSVSPSSSYEQYF. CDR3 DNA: TGCAGCGTTAGTCCCTCTAGCTCCTACGAGCAGTACTTC.

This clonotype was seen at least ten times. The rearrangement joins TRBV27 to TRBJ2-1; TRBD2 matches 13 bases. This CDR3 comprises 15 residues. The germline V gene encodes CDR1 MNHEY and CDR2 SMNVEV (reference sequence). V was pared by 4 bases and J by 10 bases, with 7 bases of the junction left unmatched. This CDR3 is CASSSLAGGLGEQFF. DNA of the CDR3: TGTGCCAGCAGTTCACTAGCGGGAGGGTTAGGGGAGCAGTTCTTC.

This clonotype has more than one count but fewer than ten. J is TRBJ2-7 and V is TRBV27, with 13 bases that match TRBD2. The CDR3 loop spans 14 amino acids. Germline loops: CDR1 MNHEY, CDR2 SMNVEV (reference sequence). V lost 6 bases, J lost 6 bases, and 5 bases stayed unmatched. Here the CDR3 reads CASSRTSGSIEQYF. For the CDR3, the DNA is TGTGCCAGCAGCAGGACTAGCGGGAGTATCGAGCAGTACTTC.

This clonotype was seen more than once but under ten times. The CDR3 reads CASSATGGTGELFF. The CDR3 coding sequence is TGTGCCAGCAGCGCGACAGGGGGCACCGGGGAGCTGTTTTTT. The chain couples TRBV9 to TRBJ2-2; 9 positions match TRBD1. Germline loops: CDR1 SGDLS, CDR2 YYNGEE. The CDR3 is 14 residues long. The V segment lost 3 bases and the J segment 4 bases; nucleotides outside the gene matches: 1.

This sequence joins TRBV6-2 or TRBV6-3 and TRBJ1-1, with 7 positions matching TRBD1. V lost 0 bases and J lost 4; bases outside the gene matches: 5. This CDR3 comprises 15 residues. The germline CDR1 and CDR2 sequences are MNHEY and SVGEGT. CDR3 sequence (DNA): TGTGCCAGCAGTTACTCGAGGACAGGCCCCACTGAAGCTTTCTTT. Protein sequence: CASSYSRTGPTEAFF.

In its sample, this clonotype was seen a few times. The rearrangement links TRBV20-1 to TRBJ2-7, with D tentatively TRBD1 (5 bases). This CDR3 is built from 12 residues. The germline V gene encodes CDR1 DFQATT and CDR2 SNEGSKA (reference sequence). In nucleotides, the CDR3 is TGCAATACAGGCCTAACCCCCTACGAGCAGTACTTC. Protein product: CNTGLTPYEQYF.